This T cell receptor (beta chain) was captured in a study of vaccination and CD4 T cells after COVID-19. As for the study in general: The convalescents were made up of six males and four females, two of whom were Hispanic.

This CDR3 contains 15 residues. Trimming took 0 bases from V and 5 from J; bases not matched to a gene: 4. Germline V gives CDR1 MNHEY, CDR2 SVGAGI. This clonotype was found a few times. Its specificity is not known. Cultured CD4+ T cell DNA underwent sequencing with the Oncomine TCR Beta short-read assay. Genomic DNA extraction was carried out from cultured CD4+ T cells. TCRdb used MiXCR to reprocess the PCR reads, holding one entry per CDR3 protein. Of 15,000 to 25,000 distinct CDR3 sequences listed, about 40% are singletons. Broader study findings: Nearly all convalescent vaccine-specific clones, 304 of 307, recognized only SARS-CoV-2 spike.

Treatment: roughly ten-day PBMC culture with coronavirus spike peptide pools or control peptides (ViraFEST assay). Antigen-specific T cells were expanded with peptide pools by ViraFEST, and TCRs were then sequenced. This chain connects TRBV6-5 to TRBJ2-7; 10 bases fit TRBD1. The receptor's source is a human donor who received a COVID-19 vaccine. The sample was CD4+ T cells from blood, cultured in vitro, taken before SARS-CoV-2 vaccination. The CDR3 DNA sequence: TGTGCCAGCAGTTACTCCCCCGGACAGGGGGACGAGCAGTACTTC. Its protein product is CASSYSPGQGDEQYF.